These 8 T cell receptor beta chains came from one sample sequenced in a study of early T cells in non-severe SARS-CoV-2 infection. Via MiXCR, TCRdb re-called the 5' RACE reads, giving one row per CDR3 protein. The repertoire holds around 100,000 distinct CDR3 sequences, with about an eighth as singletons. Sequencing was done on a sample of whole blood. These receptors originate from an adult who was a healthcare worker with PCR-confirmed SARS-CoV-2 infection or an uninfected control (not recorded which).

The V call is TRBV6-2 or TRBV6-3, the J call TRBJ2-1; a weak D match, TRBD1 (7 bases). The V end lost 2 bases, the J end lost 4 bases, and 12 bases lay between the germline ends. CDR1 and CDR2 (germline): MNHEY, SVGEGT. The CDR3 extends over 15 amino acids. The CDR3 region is CASSYRTGGYNEQFF. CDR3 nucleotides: TGTGCCAGCAGTTACCGGACAGGAGGGTACAATGAGCAGTTCTTC.

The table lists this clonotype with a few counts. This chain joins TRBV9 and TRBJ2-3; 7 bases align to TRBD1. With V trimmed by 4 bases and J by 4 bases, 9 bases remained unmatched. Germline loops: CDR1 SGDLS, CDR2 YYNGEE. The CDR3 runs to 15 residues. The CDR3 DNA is TGTGCCAGCAGCCCACGACAGGGCGTTGCAGATACGCAGTATTTT. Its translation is CASSPRQGVADTQYF.

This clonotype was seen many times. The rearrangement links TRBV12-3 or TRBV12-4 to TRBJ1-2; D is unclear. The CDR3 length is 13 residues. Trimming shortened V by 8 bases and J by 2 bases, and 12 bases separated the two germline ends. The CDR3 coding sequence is TGTGCCAGCCAAAGTAGGCCGAACTATGGCTACACCTTC. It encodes CASQSRPNYGYTF.

CDR3 coding DNA: TGCAGTGCTACCACCGGGACAGGGGGCAATGAAGCTTTCTTT. It specifies CSATTGTGGNEAFF. The gene calls are TRBV20-1 and TRBJ1-1; 12 nucleotides match TRBD1. V was pared by 4 bases and J by 7 bases, with 7 bases of the junction left unmatched. This CDR3 has 14 amino acids. From germline, CDR1 is DFQATT and CDR2 SNEGSKA (reference sequence).

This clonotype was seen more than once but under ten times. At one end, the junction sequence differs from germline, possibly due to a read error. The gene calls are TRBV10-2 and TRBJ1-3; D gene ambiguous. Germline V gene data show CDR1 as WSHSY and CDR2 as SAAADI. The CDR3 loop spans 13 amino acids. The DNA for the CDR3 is TGCGCCGGCAGCCGGGCCTCTGGAAACACCATATATTTT. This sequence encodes CAGSRASGNTIYF.

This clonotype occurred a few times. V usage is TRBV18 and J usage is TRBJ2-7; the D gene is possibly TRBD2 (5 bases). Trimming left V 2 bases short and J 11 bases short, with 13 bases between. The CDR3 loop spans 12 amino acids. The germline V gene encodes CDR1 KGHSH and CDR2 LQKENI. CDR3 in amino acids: CASSPNSGIEYF. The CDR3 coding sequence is TGTGCCAGCTCACCAAATTCCGGGATTGAGTACTTC.

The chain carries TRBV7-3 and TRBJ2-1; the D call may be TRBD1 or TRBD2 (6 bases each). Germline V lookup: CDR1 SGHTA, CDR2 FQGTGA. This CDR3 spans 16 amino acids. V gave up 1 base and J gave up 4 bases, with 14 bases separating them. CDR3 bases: TGTGCCAGCAGCTTAAGTTTTGGGGGGACATACAATGAGCAGTTCTTC. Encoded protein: CASSLSFGGTYNEQFF. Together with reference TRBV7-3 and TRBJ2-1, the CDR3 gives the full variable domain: GAGVSQTPSNKVTEKGKYVELRCDPISGHTALYWYRQSLGQGPEFLIYFQGTGAADDSGLPNDRFFAVRPEGSVSTLKIQRTERGDSAVYLCASSLSFGGTYNEQFFGPGTRLTVL.

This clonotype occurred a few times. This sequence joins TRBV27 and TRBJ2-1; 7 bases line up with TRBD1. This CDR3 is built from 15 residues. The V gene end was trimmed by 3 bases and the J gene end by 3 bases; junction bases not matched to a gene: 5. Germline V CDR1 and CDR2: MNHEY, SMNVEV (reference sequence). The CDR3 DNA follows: TGTGCCAGCAGTTTCGGACAGGCCAACTACAATGAGCAGTTCTTC. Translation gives CASSFGQANYNEQFF.